This T cell receptor (beta chain) was identified in a study of blood T cell repertoires in COVID-19. Looking at the study overall: Sample material is recorded as cDNA or gDNA derived from T cells, B-cell-depleted T cells, or PBMCs.

Followed longitudinally, the Seattle patients had been enrolled during active infection. Original processing methods: For nucleated cells, counts were estimated from reference gene primer amplification. Measured with immunoSEQ multiplex PCR; TCRdb has only the in-frame clones, and not every one. V, J and clone size are taken as reported in that table, and D and trimming were inferred from the DNA itself. The sample lists approximately 250,000 clones, around 88% occurring once. V was trimmed by 4 bases and J by 0 bases, leaving 11 bases between them. Germline CDR1 is SGDLS and CDR2 is YYNGEE. This CDR3 is 15 amino acids long.

What was sequenced was peripheral blood. The clonotype was recovered from a woman in her sixties or seventies with COVID-19, enrolled during active disease. The chain has TRBV9 and TRBJ1-3; D is uncertain. DNA of the CDR3: TGTGCCAGCAGCCCAACCCCAGTCTCTGGAAACACCATATATTTT. Translation gives CASSPTPVSGNTIYF.